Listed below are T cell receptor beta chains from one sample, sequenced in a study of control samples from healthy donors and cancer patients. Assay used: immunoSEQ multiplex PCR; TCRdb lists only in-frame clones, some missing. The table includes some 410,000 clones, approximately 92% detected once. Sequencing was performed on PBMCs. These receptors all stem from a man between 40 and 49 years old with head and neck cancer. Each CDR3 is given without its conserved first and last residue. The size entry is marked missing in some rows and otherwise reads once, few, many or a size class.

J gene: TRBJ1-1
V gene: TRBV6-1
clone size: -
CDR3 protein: ASSEIRAPGGNTEAF

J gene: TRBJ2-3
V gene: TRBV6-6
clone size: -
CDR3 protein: ARCQGASTDTQY

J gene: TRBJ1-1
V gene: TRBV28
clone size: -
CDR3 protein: ASSFRADTEAF

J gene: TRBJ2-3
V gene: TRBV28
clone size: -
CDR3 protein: ASSLTQQGDTQY

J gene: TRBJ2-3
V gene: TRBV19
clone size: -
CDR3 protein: ASSSERADTQY

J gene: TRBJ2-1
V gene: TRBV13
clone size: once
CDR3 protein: ASSPGQAIEQF

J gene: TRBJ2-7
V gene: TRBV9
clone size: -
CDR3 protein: ASSVAPGETYEQY

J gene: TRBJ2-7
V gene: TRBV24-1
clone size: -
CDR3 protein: ATSESYEQY

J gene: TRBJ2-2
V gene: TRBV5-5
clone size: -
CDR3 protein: ASSLAGVLNTGELF

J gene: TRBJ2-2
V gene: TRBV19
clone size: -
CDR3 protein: ASSIGRGLGNTGELF

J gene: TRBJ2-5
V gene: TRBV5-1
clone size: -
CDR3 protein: ASSLSDRASETQY

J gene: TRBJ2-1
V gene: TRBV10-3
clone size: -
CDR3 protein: AISEQGGEQF

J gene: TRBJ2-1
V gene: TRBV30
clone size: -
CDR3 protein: AWSLGGPHNEQF

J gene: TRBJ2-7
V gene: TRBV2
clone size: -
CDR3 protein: ASSELRGRSYEQY

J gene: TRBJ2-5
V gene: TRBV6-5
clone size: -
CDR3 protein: ASSYTSRKETQY

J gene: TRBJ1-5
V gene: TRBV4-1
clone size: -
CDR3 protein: ASSLGTGRYQPQH

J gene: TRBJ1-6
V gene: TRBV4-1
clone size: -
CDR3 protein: ASSQDGSSYNSPLH

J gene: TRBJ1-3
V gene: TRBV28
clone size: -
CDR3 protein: ASSVGGTASGNTIY

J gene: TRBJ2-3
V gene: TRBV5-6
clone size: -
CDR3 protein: ASSLSTSPINTQY

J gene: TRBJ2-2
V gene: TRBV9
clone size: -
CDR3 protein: ASKGQSNTGELF

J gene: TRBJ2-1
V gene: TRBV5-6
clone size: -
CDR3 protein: ASSPNFLAGYNEQF

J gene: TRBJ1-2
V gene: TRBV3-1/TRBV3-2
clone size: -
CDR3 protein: ASSHPGVGSNYGYT

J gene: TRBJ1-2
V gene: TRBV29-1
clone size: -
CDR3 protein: SVEQGDYGYT

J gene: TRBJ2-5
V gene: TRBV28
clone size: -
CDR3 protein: ASRLDSKETQY

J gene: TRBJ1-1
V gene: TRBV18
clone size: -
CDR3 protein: ASSTDLNTEAF

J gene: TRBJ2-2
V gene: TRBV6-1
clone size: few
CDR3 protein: ASSDDLSRDDFAGELF

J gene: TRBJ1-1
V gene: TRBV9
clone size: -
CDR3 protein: ASSVVDQGNTEAF

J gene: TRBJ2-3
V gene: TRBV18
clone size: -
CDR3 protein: ASSSLAGSTDTQY

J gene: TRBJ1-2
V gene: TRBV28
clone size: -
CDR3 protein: ASSFDSKGDGYT

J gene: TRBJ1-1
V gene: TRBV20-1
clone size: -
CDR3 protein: SASGGKNTEAF

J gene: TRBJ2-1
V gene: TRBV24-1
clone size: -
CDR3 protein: ATSDTGTGRFNEQF

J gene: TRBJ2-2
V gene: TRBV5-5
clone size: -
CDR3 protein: ASSFALDTGELF

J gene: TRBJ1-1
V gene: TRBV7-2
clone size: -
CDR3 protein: ASSLGTAIRNTEAF

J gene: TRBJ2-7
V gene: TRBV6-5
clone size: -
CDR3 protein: ASSFGTVLPYEQY

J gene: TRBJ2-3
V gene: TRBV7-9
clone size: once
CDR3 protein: ASSRALAEPSTDTQY

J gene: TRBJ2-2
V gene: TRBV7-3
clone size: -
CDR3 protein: ASSPTGPNTGELF

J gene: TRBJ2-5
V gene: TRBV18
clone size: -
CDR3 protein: ASSRGTEETQY

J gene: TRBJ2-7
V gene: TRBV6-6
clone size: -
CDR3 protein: ASSSSGGYEQY

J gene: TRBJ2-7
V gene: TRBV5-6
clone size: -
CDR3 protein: ASRTGGSEQY

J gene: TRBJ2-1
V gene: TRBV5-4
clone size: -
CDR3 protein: ASSLRLAVGNEQF

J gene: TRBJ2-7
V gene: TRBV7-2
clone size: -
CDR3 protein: ASSLSALGGISYEQY

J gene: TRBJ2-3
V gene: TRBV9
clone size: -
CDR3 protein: ASSVPGASTDTQY

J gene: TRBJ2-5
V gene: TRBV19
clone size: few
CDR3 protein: ASSIKAGVETQY

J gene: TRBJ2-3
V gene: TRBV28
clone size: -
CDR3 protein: ASSLGGTSTDTQY

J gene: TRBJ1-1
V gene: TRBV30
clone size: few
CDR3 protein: AWSFSRTGASTEAF

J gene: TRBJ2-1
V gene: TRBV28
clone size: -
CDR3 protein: ASSLPSGINEQF

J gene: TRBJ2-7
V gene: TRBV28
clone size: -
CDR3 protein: ASSLSPSGGQYEQY

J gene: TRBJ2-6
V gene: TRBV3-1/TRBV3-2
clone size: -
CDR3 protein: ASSQDQVSGANVLT

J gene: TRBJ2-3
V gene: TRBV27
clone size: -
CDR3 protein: ASSQPTGSTDTQY

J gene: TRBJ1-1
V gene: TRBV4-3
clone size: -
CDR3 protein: ASSQGGLRTEAF

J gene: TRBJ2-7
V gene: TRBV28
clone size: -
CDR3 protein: ASSLARALYEQY

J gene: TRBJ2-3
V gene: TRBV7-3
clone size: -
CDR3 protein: ASSPGLALSTDTQY

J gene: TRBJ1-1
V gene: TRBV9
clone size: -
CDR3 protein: ASSLRDRSNTEAF